Listed here are 4 T cell receptor beta chains from one sample, sequenced in a study of blood T cells in healthy people across ages (dated by TCRdb to about 2015). The protocol used for the library was 5' RACE. Sequencing instrument: Illumina HiSeq 2500. A second PCR of roughly 7 to 11 cycles was performed with a sample-barcoded 5' primer and a J-beta primer mix. TCRdb reworked the public reads: Q25 trimming with fastp, MiXCR clone assembly, productive beta chains retained. A single entry per CDR3 protein holds the most common genes and DNA from its merged rows. Here the sample has about 1.4 million distinct CDR3 sequences; around 59% occur a single time. The ten largest clones add up to approximately 7% of the sample. What was sequenced was blood. These receptors originate from a young man in good health.

The V call is TRBV7-2, the J call TRBJ2-3, with TRBD2 matching 9 bases. The germline gives CDR1 SGHTA, CDR2 FQGNSA. The V and J ends lost 2 bases and 2 bases, in that order; junction bases with no gene match: 11. The CDR3 runs 18 residues. Here the CDR3 reads CASSLFGGASGDTDTQYF. CDR3 sequence (DNA): TGTGCCAGCAGCTTATTTGGAGGGGCTAGCGGGGACACAGATACGCAGTATTTT. Variable domain in full (rest from reference TRBV7-2 and TRBJ2-3): GAGVSQSPSNKVTEKGKDVELRCDPISGHTALYWYRQSLGQGLEFLIYFQGNSAPDKSGLPSDRFSAERTGGSVSTLTIQRTQQEDSAVYLCASSLFGGASGDTDTQYFGPGTRLTVL.

This clonotype was picked up a small number of times. This chain links TRBV20-1 with TRBJ2-7, with D tentatively TRBD1 or TRBD2 (5 bases each). Trimming shortened V by 3 bases and J by 0 bases, and 9 bases separated the two germline ends. The CDR3 runs to 13 residues. The V gene's germline CDR1 is DFQATT and CDR2 SNEGSKA (reference sequence). CDR3: CSASGTISYEQYF. The CDR3 DNA sequence: TGCAGTGCTAGCGGGACCATCTCCTACGAGCAGTACTTC.

This chain uses TRBV20-1 with TRBJ2-1, with 9 bases matching TRBD1. Per germline, CDR1 DFQATT and CDR2 SNEGSKA (reference sequence). V lost 2 bases to trimming and J lost 5 bases; unmatched junction nucleotides: 1. This CDR3 is 13 amino acids long. DNA for the CDR3: TGCAGTGCTAGAACAGGGGGCGACAATGAGCAGTTCTTC. Encoded protein: CSARTGGDNEQFF.

This chain connects TRBV2 to TRBJ2-5; 11 positions agree with TRBD2. Judging by the DNA end, TRBJ2-7 fits better; the J call may be wrong. Germline values: CDR1 SNHLY, CDR2 FYNNEI. CDR3 length: 14 residues. CDR3 DNA: TGTGCCAGCCGGGAAAGACTAGCGGGAAACGAGCAGTACTTC. It yields the protein CASRERLAGNEQYF.